The following is a T cell receptor beta chain sequence with its context. Its specificity is not known. The method was immunoSEQ multiplex PCR; TCRdb's version includes in-frame clones alone and lacks a portion of them. The sample includes 90,000 to 130,000 clones, roughly 93% of them seen just once. This CDR3 region has 15 residues. Germline V gene data show CDR1 as MDHEN and CDR2 as SYDVKM. Unmatched junction bases numbered 8, after V lost 10 bases and J lost 2 bases. The data are from a study of graft-versus-host responses after intestinal transplantation. The material sequenced was unstimulated CD8+ T cells sorted from spleen or lymph node cells, taken before intestinal transplant. The chain links TRBV28 to TRBJ1-4; 9 bases align to TRBD1. This receptor was identified in a human donor who received an intestinal transplant. The CDR3 region has the DNA TGTGCCATGAAGGGACAGGGCTGGACTAATGAAAAACTGTTTTTT. This translates into CAMKGQGWTNEKLFF.